This T cell receptor (beta chain) appears in the sequencing data of a study of blood T cell repertoires in COVID-19. Study details: In each case, the material was cDNA or gDNA derived from T cells, B-cell-depleted T cells, or PBMCs.

Trimming cost V 5 bases and J 5 bases; bases outside gene matches: 7. Germline loops: CDR1 SGHTA, CDR2 FQGNSA. CDR3 length equals 15 residues. The protocol was immunoSEQ multiplex PCR, while the TCRdb copy is restricted to in-frame clones and leaves out a portion. Of some 170,000 clones in the sample, roughly 86% were seen once. The clonotype originates from a woman between 50 and 59 years old with acute or convalescent COVID-19. V gene TRBV7-2 combines with J gene TRBJ1-5; 9 nucleotides line up with TRBD1. Material for sequencing was peripheral blood. As DNA, the CDR3 is TGTGCCAGCAGCCCGAGGACAGGGGAGTATCAGCCCCAGCATTTT. Translation: CASSPRTGEYQPQHF.